The next 27 T cell receptor beta chains were all read from a single sample in a study of cytomegalovirus exposure and HLA in healthy donors. Vbeta (60) and Jbeta (13) primers were used in the PCR. The repertoire was sequenced with immunoSEQ multiplex PCR; TCRdb's copy has only in-frame clones and lacks some. Of some 150,000 clones listed, 80% are singletons. Sequenced input: PBMCs. These receptors were collected from a female donor in good health and CMV-seronegative.

V is TRBV5-6 and J is TRBJ2-1; 7 nucleotides align to TRBD1. Germline values: CDR1 SGHDT, CDR2 YYEEEE. This CDR3 is built from 15 residues. Trimming removed 0 bases from V and 2 bases from J; junction bases left unmatched: 2. The CDR3 DNA follows: TGTGCCAGCAGCTTGGCGGGACAGCCCTACAATGAGCAGTTCTTC. It codes for CASSLAGQPYNEQFF.

Here the CDR3 DNA reads TGTGCCAGCATCCCATCCGCTCTAGCGGGAGATGGGTACGAGCAGTACTTC. This sequence encodes CASIPSALAGDGYEQYF. The chain employs TRBV27 and TRBJ2-7; 10 bases are shared with TRBD2. J lost 4 bases, V lost 7 bases, and 16 bases had no gene match. Per germline, CDR1 MNHEY and CDR2 SMNVEV (reference sequence). The CDR3 totals 17 residues.

The table lists this clone with a few counts. This sequence joins TRBV7-9 and TRBJ1-1; 8 positions match TRBD1. Trimming at V came to 5 bases and at J to 0 bases, leaving 8 bases not matched to a gene. This CDR3 has 16 amino acids. Germline CDR1 is SEHNR and CDR2 is FQNEAQ (reference sequence). The CDR3 reads CASSPRQGRMNTEAFF. CDR3 DNA: TGTGCCAGCAGCCCAAGACAGGGGCGGATGAACACTGAAGCTTTCTTT.

In nucleotides, the CDR3 is TGTGCCAGCAGTTCACCGGGTCAGAGTTACGAGCAGTACTTC. Protein product: CASSSPGQSYEQYF. The gene calls are TRBV6-1 and TRBJ2-7; no firm D call. The CDR3 sequence is 14 residues long. V dropped 5 bases and J dropped 4 bases, with 15 bases sitting between them. CDR1 and CDR2 from the germline V gene are MNHNS and SASEGT.

As DNA, the CDR3 is TGTGTCGTACAGGCGGCATTCTACAATGAGCAGTTCTTC. This encodes CVVQAAFYNEQFF. This chain uses TRBV27 with TRBJ2-1; possible D gene TRBD1, 5 bases. Germline-derived CDR1 and CDR2 are MNHEY and SMNVEV (reference sequence). CDR3 length: 13 amino acids.

As to this clone: The same CDR3 arises from other DNA sequences in this sample as well. The chain is built from TRBV29-1 and TRBJ2-1; D might be TRBD2 (6 bases). V dropped 0 bases and J dropped 8 bases, with 11 bases sitting between them. The CDR3 totals 13 residues. Germline loops: CDR1 SQVTM, CDR2 ANQGSEA. Here the CDR3 DNA reads TGCAGCGTTGAAGATCTAGGAGGGGATGAGCAGTTCTTC. This translates into CSVEDLGGDEQFF.

The sample holds a few counts of this clone. The V call is TRBV2, the J call TRBJ1-4; 12 nucleotides line up with TRBD1. V lost 7 bases, J lost 5 bases, and 14 bases stayed unmatched. The germline CDR1 and CDR2 sequences are SNHLY and FYNNEI. The CDR3 loop spans 18 amino acids. CDR3 coding DNA: TGTGCCAGCAACTCCGGGACAGGGGGCCTCGGGCCGAATGAAAAACTGTTTTTT. Amino acids: CASNSGTGGLGPNEKLFF.

The chain joins TRBV5-1 to TRBJ1-1; D not certain. The CDR3 runs to 16 residues. CDR1 is SGHRS and CDR2 is YFSETQ in the germline V gene. V lost 0 bases to trimming and J lost 4 bases, with 16 bases between them. As DNA, the CDR3 is TGCGCCAGCAGCTTGGCCGCCGGCCCAGAGGGCACTGAAGCTTTCTTT. Protein product: CASSLAAGPEGTEAFF. Complete variable domain (other parts from reference TRBV5-1 and TRBJ1-1): KAGVTQTPRYLIKTRGQQVTLSCSPISGHRSVSWYQQTPGQGLQFLFEYFSETQRNKGNFPGRFSGRQFSNSRSEMNVSTLELGDSALYLCASSLAAGPEGTEAFFGQGTRLTVV.

The chain combines TRBV15 with TRBJ1-2; D possibly corresponds to TRBD1 (5 bases). Germline values: CDR1 LNHNV, CDR2 YYDKDF (reference sequence). CDR3 size: 20 residues. Between the trimmed V and J ends, which lost 0 bases and 0 bases, there was a span of 23 bases. The CDR3 coding sequence is TGTGCCACCAGCAGAGATGTACCCCGTAGCAGGGCCCTAACTAACTATGGCTACACCTTC. Encoded protein: CATSRDVPRSRALTNYGYTF.

V and J are TRBV10-3 and TRBJ2-7; 7 nucleotides agree with TRBD1. Germline V gives CDR1 ENHRY, CDR2 SYGVKD. The CDR3 loop spans 13 amino acids. Unmatched junction bases numbered 8, after V lost 5 bases and J lost 7 bases. CDR3 DNA: TGTGCCATCAGTTCAGACAGGGCGGTGGAGCAGTACGTC. Its translation: CAISSDRAVEQYV.

As for this clone: A junction end diverges from the germline sequence, so it may reflect a read error. The rearrangement uses TRBV7-7 and TRBJ2-1, with TRBD2 identical over 9 bases. The CDR3 is 17 amino acids. Germline lookup yields CDR1 SSHAT and CDR2 FNYEAQ (reference sequence). CDR3 nucleotides: TGTGCTAGCAGCCCCGGGACTAGCAAGAGCTCCTACAATGAGCAGTTCTTC. Its translation is CASSPGTSKSSYNEQFF.

The chain uses TRBV2 and TRBJ2-2, with TRBD2 as a possible D gene (5 bases). The CDR3 is made up of 17 amino acids. Germline V gene lookup returns CDR1 SNHLY and CDR2 FYNNEI. V was trimmed by 3 bases and J by 0 bases, leaving 14 bases between them. CDR3 residues: CASSDGVEASNTGELFF. CDR3 coding DNA: TGTGCCAGCAGTGACGGGGTCGAAGCCTCGAACACCGGGGAGCTGTTTTTT.

This clone was counted between two and nine times. The V call is TRBV5-1, the J call TRBJ2-5; the D is unclear. With the DNA end fitting TRBJ2-7 better, the J assignment may be wrong. Germline lookup yields CDR1 SGHRS and CDR2 YFSETQ. The CDR3 consists of 14 residues. The CDR3 nucleotides read TGCGCCAGCAGCTTGGGGCAGCTAAGCGACGAGCAGTACTTC. Translated, it gives CASSLGQLSDEQYF.

The genes are TRBV5-4 and TRBJ2-7, with D maybe TRBD1 (6 bases). The germline V gene encodes CDR1 SGHNT and CDR2 YYREEE (reference sequence). The V gene lost 3 bases and the J gene lost 2 bases, with 15 bases spanning the gap. CDR3 length: 15 amino acids. DNA for the CDR3: TGTGCCAGCAGCTCGGCTACAGGGCCTGCCTACGAGCAGTACTTC. Translation gives CASSSATGPAYEQYF.

The chain links TRBV23-1 to TRBJ1-5; the match to TRBD1 covers 10 bases. TRBV23-1 is annotated as an ORF whose role is uncertain. The CDR3 is made up of 16 amino acids. V dropped 10 bases and J dropped 1; count of bases not matched to a gene: 10. The CDR3 bases are TGCGCCAACCAGGGACAGGGGATTTTGAGCAATCAGCCCCAGCATTTT. It yields the protein CANQGQGILSNQPQHF.

The chain carries TRBV6-4 and TRBJ2-7, with 10 positions matching TRBD1. V lost 2 bases to trimming and J lost 6 bases; unmatched junction nucleotides: 10. Germline V lookup: CDR1 MRHNA, CDR2 SNTAGT. CDR3 length: 16 residues. The CDR3 nucleotides are TGTGCCAGCAGTGACCCTAACGGGACAGGGGTCTGCGAGCAGTACTTC. Amino acids: CASSDPNGTGVCEQYF.

This rearrangement joins TRBV6-5 to TRBJ2-7; no clear D. The CDR3 extends over 16 amino acids. The germline V and J ends were trimmed by 0 bases and 2 bases, with 14 bases remaining between them. From germline, CDR1 is MNHEY and CDR2 SVGAGI. CDR3 nucleotides: TGTGCCAGCAGTTACTCTGGCGGAATCCCCACCTACGAGCAGTACTTC. Protein sequence: CASSYSGGIPTYEQYF.

CDR3 sequence reads: CASSAGTVTEAFF. CDR3 bases: TGTGCCAGCAGCGCGGGGACGGTGACTGAAGCTTTCTTT. V and J are TRBV7-9 and TRBJ1-1; weak D call: TRBD1 (5 bases). The CDR3 is 13 amino acids. With 5 bases removed from V and 5 bases from J, the gap between germline ends came to 12 bases. The V gene's germline CDR1 is SEHNR and CDR2 FQNEAQ (reference sequence).

The chain couples TRBV27 to TRBJ2-2, with 7 bases fitting TRBD1. The trim removed 6 bases at V and 2 bases at J, leaving 9 bases unmatched. Germline V lookup: CDR1 MNHEY, CDR2 SMNVEV (reference sequence). CDR3 size: 16 residues. This CDR3 reads CASRPRDSLNTGELFF. The CDR3 bases are TGTGCCAGCAGACCCCGGGACAGCCTTAACACCGGGGAGCTGTTTTTT.

V is TRBV4-1 and J is TRBJ2-7; 8 positions match TRBD2. This CDR3 is built from 13 residues. V was pared by 3 bases and J by 3 bases, with 1 base of the junction left unmatched. The germline V gene encodes CDR1 MGHRA and CDR2 YSYEKL. The chain's CDR3 is CASSHGGDYEQYF. For the CDR3, the DNA is TGCGCCAGCAGCCACGGGGGGGACTACGAGCAGTACTTC.

This clone was counted once. The rearrangement joins TRBV4-1 to TRBJ2-1, with TRBD2 matching over 7 bases. V was clipped by 3 bases and J by 4 bases; unmatched bases: 9. Germline V gene sequence: CDR1 MGHRA, CDR2 YSYEKL. This CDR3 spans 16 amino acids. CDR3 region: CASSQITSDKYNEQFF. The CDR3 bases are TGCGCCAGCAGCCAGATAACTAGCGACAAATACAATGAGCAGTTCTTC.

The chain carries TRBV18 and TRBJ1-2; possible D gene TRBD1, 6 bases. In germline, CDR1 is KGHSH, CDR2 LQKENI. Trimming cost V 6 bases and J 5 bases, with 16 bases left between them. The CDR3 covers 14 residues. CDR3 protein: CASSPDSLGYGYTF. The CDR3 nucleotides are TGTGCCAGCTCCCCGGACAGTTTGGGGTATGGCTACACCTTC.

The CDR3 DNA reads TGCGCCAGCAGCTTGCGGCTAGCGGGAGGTTCCGGAAAGACCCAGTACTTC. Encoded protein: CASSLRLAGGSGKTQYF. The chain carries TRBV5-1 and TRBJ2-5, with 11 bases fitting TRBD2. The CDR3 is 17 amino acids. The germline V gene encodes CDR1 SGHRS and CDR2 YFSETQ. With 1 base clipped from V and 6 bases from J, the junction kept 11 bases outside the gene matches. Full variable domain (missing parts from reference TRBV5-1 and TRBJ2-5): KAGVTQTPRYLIKTRGQQVTLSCSPISGHRSVSWYQQTPGQGLQFLFEYFSETQRNKGNFPGRFSGRQFSNSRSEMNVSTLELGDSALYLCASSLRLAGGSGKTQYFGPGTRLLVL.

The chain is built from TRBV27 and TRBJ1-4, with 7 bases aligning to TRBD1. V was clipped by 6 bases and J by 5 bases; unmatched bases: 3. Per germline, CDR1 MNHEY and CDR2 SMNVEV (reference sequence). The CDR3 has 13 residues. Written as DNA, the CDR3 is TGTGCCAGCAGAGACAGGGAAAATGAAAAACTGTTTTTT. Encoded protein: CASRDRENEKLFF.

Here the CDR3 reads CSVESGKTQYF. For the CDR3, the DNA is TGCAGCGTTGAGTCAGGGAAGACCCAGTACTTC. This chain links TRBV29-1 with TRBJ2-5; D is perhaps TRBD1 (5 bases). The germline gives CDR1 SQVTM, CDR2 ANQGSEA. The CDR3 runs 11 residues. The V gene lost 3 bases and the J gene lost 6 bases, with 8 bases spanning the gap. The complete variable domain, with remaining parts taken from reference TRBV29-1 and TRBJ2-5, reads SAVISQKPSRDICQRGTSLTIQCQVDSQVTMMFWYRQQPGQSLTLIATANQGSEATYESGFVIDKFPISRPNLTFSTLTVSNMSPEDSSIYLCSVESGKTQYFGPGTRLLVL.

This chain joins TRBV5-6 and TRBJ2-5; D might be TRBD2 (6 bases). V lost 2 bases, J lost 5 bases, and 19 bases lay in between. CDR1 SGHDT and CDR2 YYEEEE come from the germline V gene. This CDR3 is built from 16 residues. The CDR3, as DNA: TGTGCCAGCAGCTTTGAGGGAGGCCGGGCGCGGGAGACCCAGTACTTC. Translated, it gives CASSFEGGRARETQYF.

The chain carries TRBV27 and TRBJ1-4; TRBD1 is a possible D gene (6 bases). The germline gives CDR1 MNHEY, CDR2 SMNVEV (reference sequence). The CDR3 has 18 residues. V was clipped by 0 bases and J by 3 bases, with 17 bases between them. The DNA of the CDR3 is TGTGCCAGCAGTTTATCGTCCAGGGGCCCGTCGTCTAATGAAAAACTGTTTTTT. Protein: CASSLSSRGPSSNEKLFF.